This TCR beta chain derives from a study of CD8 T cells in Susac syndrome. Random hexamers primed reverse transcription of roughly 0.45 to 1 ug RNA. TCRdb recomputed calls from the immunoSEQ multiplex PCR reads with MiXCR, one row per CDR3 protein. The sample gives some 400,000 distinct CDR3 sequences, 75% to 90% of which show up once; under 0.15% is in the top ten. This CDR3 is built from 14 residues. Germline V gives CDR1 MNHNS, CDR2 SASEGT. Turning to this clonotype: Relative to the germline gene, one junction end is altered; a read error may explain this.

The source is a human donor with multiple sclerosis. The rearrangement joins TRBV6-1 to TRBJ1-5; D not resolved. Specimen: CD8+ T cells from PBMCs. The chain's CDR3 is CASSEAGSNRPQHF. DNA of the CDR3: TGTGCCAGCAGTGAAGCGGGATCCAATCGGCCCCAGCATTTT.